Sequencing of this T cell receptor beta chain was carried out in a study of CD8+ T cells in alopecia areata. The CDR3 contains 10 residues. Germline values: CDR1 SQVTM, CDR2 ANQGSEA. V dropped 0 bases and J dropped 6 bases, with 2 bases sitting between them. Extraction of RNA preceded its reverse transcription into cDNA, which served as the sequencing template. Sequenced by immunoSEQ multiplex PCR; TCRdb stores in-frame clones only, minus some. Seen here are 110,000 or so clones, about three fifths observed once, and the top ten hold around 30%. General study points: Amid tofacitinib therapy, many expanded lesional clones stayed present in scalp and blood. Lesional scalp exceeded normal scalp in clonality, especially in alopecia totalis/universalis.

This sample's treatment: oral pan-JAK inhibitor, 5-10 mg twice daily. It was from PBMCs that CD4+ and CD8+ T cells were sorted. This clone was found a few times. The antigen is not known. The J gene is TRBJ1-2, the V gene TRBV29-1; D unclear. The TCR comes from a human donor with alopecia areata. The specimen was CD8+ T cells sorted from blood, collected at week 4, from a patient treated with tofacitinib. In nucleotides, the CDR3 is TGCAGCGTTGAAGAGGATGGCTACACCTTC. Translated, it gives CSVEEDGYTF.